This entry describes one T cell receptor beta chain. Thyroid ultrasound and orbital computed tomography, with clinical symptoms and serum thyroxine and TRAb, informed diagnoses. The sample is drawn from a study of T cells in Graves' hyperthyroidism and ophthalmopathy. RNA transcripts provided the source from which TCR beta CDR3 regions were amplified. With the HTBI primer set, the TCR CDR3 went through a first round of RT-PCR. TCRdb recomputed calls from the multiplex PCR reads with MiXCR, one row per CDR3 protein. The table records a few hundred thousand distinct CDR3 sequences, under 60% of them present only once. V was clipped by 0 bases and J by 0 bases, with 9 bases between them. Germline V gene data show CDR1 as SQVTM and CDR2 as ANQGSEA. This CDR3 contains 16 residues.

J is TRBJ2-6 and V is TRBV29-1; no clear D. This receptor was obtained from a woman between 18 and 29 years old with Graves' hyperthyroidism. The sample taken for sequencing was peripheral blood or thyroid tissue (not recorded which). The CDR3 here is CSVEEAGRSGANVLTF. For the CDR3, the DNA is TGCAGCGTTGAAGAAGCAGGTCGCTCTGGGGCCAACGTCCTGACTTTC. The variable domain in full, completed from reference TRBV29-1 and TRBJ2-6, reads SAVISQKPSRDICQRGTSLTIQCQVDSQVTMMFWYRQQPGQSLTLIATANQGSEATYESGFVIDKFPISRPNLTFSTLTVSNMSPEDSSIYLCSVEEAGRSGANVLTFGAGSRLTVL.